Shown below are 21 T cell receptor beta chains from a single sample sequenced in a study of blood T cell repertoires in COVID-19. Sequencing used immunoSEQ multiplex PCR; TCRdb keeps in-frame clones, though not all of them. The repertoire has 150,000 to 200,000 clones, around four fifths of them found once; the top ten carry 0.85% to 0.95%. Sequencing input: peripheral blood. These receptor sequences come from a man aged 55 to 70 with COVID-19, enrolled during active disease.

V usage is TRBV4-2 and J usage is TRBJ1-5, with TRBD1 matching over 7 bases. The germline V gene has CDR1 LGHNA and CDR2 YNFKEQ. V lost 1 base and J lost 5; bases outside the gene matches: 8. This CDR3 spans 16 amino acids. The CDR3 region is CASSQGEGGADQPQHF. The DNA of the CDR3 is TGTGCCAGCAGCCAAGGAGAAGGGGGCGCCGATCAGCCCCAGCATTTT.

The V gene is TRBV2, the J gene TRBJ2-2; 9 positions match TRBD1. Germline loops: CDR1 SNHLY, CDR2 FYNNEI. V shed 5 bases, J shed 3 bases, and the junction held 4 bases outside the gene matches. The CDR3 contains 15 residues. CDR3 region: CASSFRTGDTGELFF. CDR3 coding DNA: TGTGCCAGCAGTTTCCGGACAGGGGACACCGGGGAGCTGTTTTTT.

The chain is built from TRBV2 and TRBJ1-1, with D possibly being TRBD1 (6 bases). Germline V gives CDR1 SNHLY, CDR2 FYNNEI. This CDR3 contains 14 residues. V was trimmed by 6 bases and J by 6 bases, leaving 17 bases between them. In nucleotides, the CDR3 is TGTGCCAGCAGCCGGACGAGGGGGGGCGCTGAAGCTTTCTTT. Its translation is CASSRTRGGAEAFF.

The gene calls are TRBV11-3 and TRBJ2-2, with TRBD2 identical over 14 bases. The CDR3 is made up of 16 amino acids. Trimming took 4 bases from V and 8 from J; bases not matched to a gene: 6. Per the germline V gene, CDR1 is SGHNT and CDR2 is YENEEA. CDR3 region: CASSSGTSGSFGELFF. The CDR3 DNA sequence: TGTGCCAGCAGCTCAGGGACTAGCGGGAGTTTTGGGGAGCTGTTTTTT. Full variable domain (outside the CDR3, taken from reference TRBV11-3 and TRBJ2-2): EAGVVQSPRYKIIEKKQPVAFWCNPISGHNTLYWYLQNLGQGPELLIRYENEEAVDDSQLPKDRFSAERLKGVDSTLKIQPAELGDSAVYLCASSSGTSGSFGELFFGEGSRLTVL.

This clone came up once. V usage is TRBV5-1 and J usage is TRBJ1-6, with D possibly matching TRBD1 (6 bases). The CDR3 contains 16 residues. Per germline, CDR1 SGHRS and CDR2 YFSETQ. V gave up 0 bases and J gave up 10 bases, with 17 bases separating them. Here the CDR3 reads CASSLANQGPGSPLHF. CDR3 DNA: TGCGCCAGCAGCTTGGCCAATCAGGGGCCGGGGTCACCCCTCCACTTT.

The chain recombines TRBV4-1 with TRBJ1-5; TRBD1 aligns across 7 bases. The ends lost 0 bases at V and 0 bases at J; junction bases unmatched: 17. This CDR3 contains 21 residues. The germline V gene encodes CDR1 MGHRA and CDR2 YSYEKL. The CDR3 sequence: CASSQDQGEGVPDFSNQPQHF. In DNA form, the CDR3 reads TGCGCCAGCAGCCAAGATCAGGGGGAAGGCGTTCCTGATTTTAGCAATCAGCCCCAGCATTTT.

CDR3 protein: CASSDLRGGTQYF. In DNA, the CDR3 is TGCGCCAGCAGTGATCTGAGAGGGGGGACCCAGTACTTC. V is TRBV10-2 and J is TRBJ2-5; the D gene is possibly TRBD1 (6 bases). Germline V gene data show CDR1 as WSHSY and CDR2 as SAAADI. The V gene lost 3 bases and the J gene lost 7 bases, with 12 bases spanning the gap. The CDR3 sequence is 13 residues long.

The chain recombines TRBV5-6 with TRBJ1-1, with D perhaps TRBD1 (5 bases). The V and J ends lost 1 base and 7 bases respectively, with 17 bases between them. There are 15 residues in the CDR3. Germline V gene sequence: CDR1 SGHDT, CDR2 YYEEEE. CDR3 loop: CASSLSQGIKFEAFF. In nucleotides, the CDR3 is TGTGCCAGCAGCTTGTCGCAGGGTATCAAATTTGAAGCTTTCTTT.

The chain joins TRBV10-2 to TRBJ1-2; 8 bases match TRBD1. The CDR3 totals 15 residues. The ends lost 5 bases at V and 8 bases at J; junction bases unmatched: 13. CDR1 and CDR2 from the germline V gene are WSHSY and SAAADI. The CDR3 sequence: CASSLGAGGFEGYTF. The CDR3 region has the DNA TGCGCCAGCAGTTTGGGGGCAGGGGGCTTCGAGGGCTACACCTTC.

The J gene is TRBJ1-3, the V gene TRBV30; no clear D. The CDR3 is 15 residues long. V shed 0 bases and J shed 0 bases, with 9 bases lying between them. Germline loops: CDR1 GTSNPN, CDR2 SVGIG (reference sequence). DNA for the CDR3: TGTGCCTGGAGTGTCGCGTTGAGCTCTGGAAACACCATATATTTT. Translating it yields CAWSVALSSGNTIYF.

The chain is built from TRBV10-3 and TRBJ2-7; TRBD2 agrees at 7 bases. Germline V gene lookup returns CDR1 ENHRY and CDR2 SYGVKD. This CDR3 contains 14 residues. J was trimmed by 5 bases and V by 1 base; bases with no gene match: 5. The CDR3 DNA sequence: TGTGCCATCAGTGAGTGGGAGGGAACCCACGAGCAGTACTTC. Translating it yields CAISEWEGTHEQYF.

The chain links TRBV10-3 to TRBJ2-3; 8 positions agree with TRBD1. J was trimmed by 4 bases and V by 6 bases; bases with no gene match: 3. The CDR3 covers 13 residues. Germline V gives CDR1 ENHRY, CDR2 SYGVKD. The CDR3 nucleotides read TGTGCCATCAGACAGGGGGTTGCAGATACGCAGTATTTT. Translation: CAIRQGVADTQYF.

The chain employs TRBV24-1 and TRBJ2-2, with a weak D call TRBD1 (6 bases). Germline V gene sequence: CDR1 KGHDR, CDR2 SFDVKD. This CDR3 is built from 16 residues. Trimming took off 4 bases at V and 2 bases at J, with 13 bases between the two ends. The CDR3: CATSDPDRTNTGELFF. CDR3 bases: TGTGCCACCAGTGACCCCGACAGGACCAACACCGGGGAGCTGTTTTTT.

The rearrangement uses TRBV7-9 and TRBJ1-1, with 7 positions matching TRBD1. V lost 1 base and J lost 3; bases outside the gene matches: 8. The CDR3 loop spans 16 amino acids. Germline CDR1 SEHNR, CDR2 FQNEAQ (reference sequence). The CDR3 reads CASSLGYGQGDTEAFF. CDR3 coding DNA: TGTGCCAGCAGCTTAGGATACGGCCAGGGGGACACTGAAGCTTTCTTT.

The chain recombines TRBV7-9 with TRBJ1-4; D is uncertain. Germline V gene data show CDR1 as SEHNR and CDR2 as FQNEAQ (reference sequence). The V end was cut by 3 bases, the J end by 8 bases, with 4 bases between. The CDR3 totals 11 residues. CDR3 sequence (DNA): TGTGCCAGCAGCTTTATAGAAAAACTGTTTTTT. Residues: CASSFIEKLFF.

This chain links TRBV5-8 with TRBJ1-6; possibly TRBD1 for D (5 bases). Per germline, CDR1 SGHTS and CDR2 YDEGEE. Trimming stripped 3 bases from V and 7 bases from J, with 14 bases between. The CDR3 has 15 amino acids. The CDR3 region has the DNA TGTGCCAGCAGCTACTCTCAGGGAGGGAATTCACCCCTCCACTTT. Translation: CASSYSQGGNSPLHF.

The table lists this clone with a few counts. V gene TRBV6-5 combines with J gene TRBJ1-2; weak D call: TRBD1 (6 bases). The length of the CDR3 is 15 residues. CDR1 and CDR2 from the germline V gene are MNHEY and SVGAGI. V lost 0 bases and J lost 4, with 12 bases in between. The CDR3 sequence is CASSYSTGGLYGYTF. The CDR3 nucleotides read TGTGCCAGCAGTTACTCGACAGGCGGCCTCTATGGCTACACCTTC.

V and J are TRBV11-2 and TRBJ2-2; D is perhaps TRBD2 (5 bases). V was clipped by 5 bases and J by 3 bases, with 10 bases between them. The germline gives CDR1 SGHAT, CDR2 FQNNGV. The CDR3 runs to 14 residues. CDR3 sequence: CASSLLRDTGELFF. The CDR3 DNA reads TGTGCCAGCAGCCTACTGAGGGACACCGGGGAGCTGTTTTTT. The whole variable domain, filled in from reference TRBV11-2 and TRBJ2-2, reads EAGVAQSPRYKIIEKRQSVAFWCNPISGHATLYWYQQILGQGPKLLIQFQNNGVVDDSQLPKDRFSAERLKGVDSTLKIQPAKLEDSAVYLCASSLLRDTGELFFGEGSRLTVL.

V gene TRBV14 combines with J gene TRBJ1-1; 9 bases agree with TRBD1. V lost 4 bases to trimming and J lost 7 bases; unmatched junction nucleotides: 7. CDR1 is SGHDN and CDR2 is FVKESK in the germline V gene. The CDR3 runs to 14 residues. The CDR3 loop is CASSLTGGIGEAFF. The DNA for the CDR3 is TGTGCCAGCAGCCTTACAGGGGGCATTGGTGAAGCTTTCTTT.

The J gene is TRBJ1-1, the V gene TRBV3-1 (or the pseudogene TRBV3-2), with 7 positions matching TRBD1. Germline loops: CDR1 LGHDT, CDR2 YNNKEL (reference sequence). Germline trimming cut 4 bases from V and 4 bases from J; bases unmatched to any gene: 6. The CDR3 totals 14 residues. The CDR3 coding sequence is TGTGCCAGCAGCCGTAGAGGGGGCGGCACTGAAGCTTTCTTT. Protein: CASSRRGGGTEAFF.

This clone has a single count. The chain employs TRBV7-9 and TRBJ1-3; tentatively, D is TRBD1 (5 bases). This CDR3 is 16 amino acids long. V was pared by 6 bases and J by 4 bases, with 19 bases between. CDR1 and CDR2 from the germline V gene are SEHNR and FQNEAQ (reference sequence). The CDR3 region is CASSQTGTVSGNTIYF. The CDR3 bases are TGTGCCAGCAGTCAAACTGGGACTGTCTCCGGAAACACCATATATTTT.